The 18 T cell receptor beta chains below all came from one sample that was sequenced in a study of CD8 T cells in Susac syndrome. RNA in amounts of roughly 0.45 to 1 ug was reverse transcribed with random hexamers. TCRdb independently ran MiXCR on the immunoSEQ multiplex PCR reads; one entry per CDR3 protein. The sample yields roughly 44,000 distinct CDR3 sequences, under 95% seen once. The sample was CD8+ T cells from PBMCs. The receptors shown here come from a human donor in good health.

J is TRBJ2-5 and V is TRBV6-1; TRBD1 is a possible D gene (6 bases). The CDR3 runs to 16 residues. Trimming shortened V by 7 bases and J by 0 bases, and 18 bases separated the two germline ends. Per the germline V gene, CDR1 is MNHNS and CDR2 is SASEGT. CDR3 nucleotides: TGTGCCAGCACCCTTAAGGACAGCTCGTACCAAGAGACCCAGTACTTC. Translation gives CASTLKDSSYQETQYF.

The genes are TRBV19 and TRBJ2-7; weak D call: TRBD2 (6 bases). With 6 bases removed from V and 0 bases from J, the gap between germline ends came to 12 bases. Germline lookup yields CDR1 LNHDA and CDR2 SQIVND (reference sequence). There are 14 residues in the CDR3. The CDR3 DNA follows: TGTGCCAGTAGCGTTGGGCGGGGCTCCTACGAGCAGTACTTC. It is translated as CASSVGRGSYEQYF.

This chain links TRBV7-9 with TRBJ2-1, with 7 bases identical to TRBD1. The V gene end was trimmed by 5 bases and the J gene end by 3 bases; junction bases not matched to a gene: 7. The CDR3 runs to 15 residues. Germline CDR1 SEHNR, CDR2 FQNEAQ (reference sequence). As DNA, the CDR3 is TGTGCCAGCAGCAAACGACAGGGTCTCTACAATGAGCAGTTCTTC. It specifies CASSKRQGLYNEQFF. Filled out from reference TRBV7-9 and TRBJ2-1, the complete variable domain reads DTGVSQNPRHKITKRGQNVTFRCDPISEHNRLYWYRQTLGQGPEFLTYFQNEAQLEKSRLLSDRFSAERPKGSFSTLEIQRTEQGDSAMYLCASSKRQGLYNEQFFGPGTRLTVL.

The chain combines TRBV30 with TRBJ2-1, with D perhaps matching TRBD1 (5 bases). The CDR3 consists of 13 residues. Germline values: CDR1 GTSNPN, CDR2 SVGIG (reference sequence). The V and J ends lost 5 bases and 7 bases respectively, with 15 bases between them. CDR3 residues: CAWGPGHRNEQFF. The CDR3 DNA sequence: TGTGCCTGGGGCCCTGGACACCGGAATGAGCAGTTCTTC.

This clonotype was detected only once. V gene TRBV27 combines with J gene TRBJ2-7, with 7 bases identical to TRBD1. J was trimmed by 2 bases and V by 6 bases; bases with no gene match: 4. CDR3 length equals 13 residues. Germline V gene sequence: CDR1 MNHEY, CDR2 SMNVEV (reference sequence). The CDR3 sequence: CASSYGQAYEQYF. The CDR3 DNA reads as TGTGCCAGCAGCTATGGACAGGCCTACGAGCAGTACTTC.

The chain is built from TRBV28 and TRBJ2-2; 8 positions match TRBD2. From germline, CDR1 is MDHEN and CDR2 SYDVKM. Trimming removed 5 bases from V and 10 bases from J; junction bases left unmatched: 9. This CDR3 comprises 14 residues. The CDR3 DNA follows: TGTGCCAGCAGTCCACGGCTGACTAGCGAGGAGCTGTTTTTT. This gives the protein CASSPRLTSEELFF.

J is TRBJ2-7 and V is TRBV12-3 or TRBV12-4, with D hard to call. The CDR3 covers 15 residues. Between the trimmed V and J ends, which lost 5 bases and 2 bases, there was a span of 16 bases. The CDR3 reads CASSHLRTATYEQYF. The CDR3 region has the DNA TGTGCCAGCAGTCACTTACGGACGGCAACCTACGAGCAGTACTTC.

J is TRBJ1-2 and V is TRBV12-3 or TRBV12-4; no clear D gene. Trimming stripped 1 base from V and 4 bases from J, with 7 bases between. The CDR3 is made up of 13 amino acids. The CDR3 is CASSLGVPYGYTF. CDR3 nucleotides: TGTGCCAGCAGTTTAGGGGTGCCCTATGGCTACACCTTC.

This chain uses TRBV6-5 with TRBJ2-5, with a weak D call TRBD2 (5 bases). The CDR3 loop spans 14 amino acids. Germline V lookup: CDR1 MNHEY, CDR2 SVGAGI. The V gene lost 1 base and the J gene lost 4 bases, with 10 bases spanning the gap. The CDR3 nucleotides are TGTGCCAGCAGTTACTTCGGGGTGGTAGAGACCCAGTACTTC. Amino acid sequence: CASSYFGVVETQYF.

The CDR3 region is CASSLIYEQYF. DNA for the CDR3: TGTGCCAGCAGCCTAATTTACGAGCAGTACTTC. The chain is built from TRBV7-9 and TRBJ2-7; D is unclear. The CDR3 is 11 residues long. Trimming removed 5 bases at V and 4 bases at J, with 6 bases between. The germline V gene encodes CDR1 SEHNR and CDR2 FQNEAQ (reference sequence).

The J gene is TRBJ2-7, the V gene TRBV3-1; D gene uncertain. V dropped 1 base and J dropped 4 bases, with 11 bases sitting between them. Germline CDR1 and CDR2: LGHDT and YNNKEL (reference sequence). The length of the CDR3 is 14 residues. CDR3 region: CASSQGQNTYEQYF. The CDR3 DNA reads as TGTGCCAGCAGCCAAGGTCAGAATACGTACGAGCAGTACTTC.

This clonotype has a single count. As DNA, the CDR3 is TGTGCCAGCAGTCCCCCCTACAGGGGCTATCAGCCCCAGCATTTT. This encodes CASSPPYRGYQPQHF. This chain joins TRBV28 and TRBJ1-5, with 7 nucleotides matching TRBD1. The germline V gene has CDR1 MDHEN and CDR2 SYDVKM. V lost 5 bases, J lost 5 bases, and 9 bases stayed unmatched. This CDR3 is built from 15 residues. The complete variable domain, with remaining parts taken from reference TRBV28 and TRBJ1-5, reads DVKVTQSSRYLVKRTGEKVFLECVQDMDHENMFWYRQDPGLGLRLIYFSYDVKMKEKGDIPEGYSVSREKKERFSLILESASTNQTSMYLCASSPPYRGYQPQHFGDGTRLSIL.

The chain uses TRBV2 and TRBJ2-7; TRBD1 matches 9 bases. In germline, CDR1 is SNHLY, CDR2 FYNNEI. The CDR3 has 15 residues. J gave up 1 base and V 6 bases, and 7 bases lay outside the gene matches. Here the CDR3 DNA reads TGTGCCAGCAGCCGACAGGGGGTATTTTCCTACGAGCAGTACTTC. Translation gives CASSRQGVFSYEQYF.

This clonotype was seen once. The chain couples TRBV15 to TRBJ2-2; possible D gene TRBD1, 5 bases. The CDR3 totals 15 residues. V was trimmed by 5 bases and J by 6 bases, leaving 16 bases between them. CDR1 is LNHNV and CDR2 is YYDKDF in the germline V gene (reference sequence). CDR3 coding DNA: TGTGCCACCAGCGGATCCCAGGGAATCGCCGGGGAGCTGTTTTTT. Translation: CATSGSQGIAGELFF. Drawing the rest from reference TRBV15 and TRBJ2-2, the complete variable domain is DAMVIQNPRYQVTQFGKPVTLSCSQTLNHNVMYWYQQKSSQAPKLLFHYYDKDFNNEADTPDNFQSRRPNTSFCFLDIRSPGLGDTAMYLCATSGSQGIAGELFFGEGSRLTVL.

This chain uses TRBV3-1 with TRBJ2-7; 7 bases agree with TRBD2. This CDR3 comprises 13 residues. Per the germline V gene, CDR1 is LGHDT and CDR2 is YNNKEL (reference sequence). V trimming: 8 bases; J trimming: 1 base; junction bases outside the gene matches: 5. In DNA, the CDR3 is TGTGCCAGCGGGAGCGGGGTATCCTACGAGCAGTACTTC. Protein product: CASGSGVSYEQYF.

Written as DNA, the CDR3 is TGTGCCAGCAGCTCCTCCTGGGACAGGAGCTCCTACGAGCAGTACTTC. It codes for CASSSSWDRSSYEQYF. This chain joins TRBV28 and TRBJ2-7; 8 positions agree with TRBD1. Germline V gene sequence: CDR1 MDHEN, CDR2 SYDVKM. Trimming removed 6 bases from V and 0 bases from J; junction bases left unmatched: 10. The CDR3 contains 16 residues. Full variable domain (remainder filled in from reference TRBV28 and TRBJ2-7): DVKVTQSSRYLVKRTGEKVFLECVQDMDHENMFWYRQDPGLGLRLIYFSYDVKMKEKGDIPEGYSVSREKKERFSLILESASTNQTSMYLCASSSSWDRSSYEQYFGPGTRLTVT.

The V gene is TRBV15, the J gene TRBJ2-7, with 7 bases that match TRBD1. This CDR3 has 15 amino acids. Germline trimming cut 3 bases from V and 6 bases from J; bases unmatched to any gene: 11. Looked up from germline, CDR1 is LNHNV and CDR2 is YYDKDF (reference sequence). The DNA of the CDR3 is TGTGCCACCAGCAGGGGGACAGCCGAGGTCGCCGAGCAGTACTTC. It encodes CATSRGTAEVAEQYF.

The J gene is TRBJ2-7, the V gene TRBV5-1; tentative D call: TRBD2 (5 bases). Per the germline V gene, CDR1 is SGHRS and CDR2 is YFSETQ. The CDR3 consists of 14 residues. Trimming pared 2 bases from V and 2 bases from J, leaving 11 bases between. CDR3 sequence (DNA): TGCGCCAGCAGCTTTGGGAGTGGGGCCTACGAGCAGTACTTC. This gives the protein CASSFGSGAYEQYF.